The T cell receptor beta chain described here comes from a study of T cell responses to AZD1222 COVID-19 vaccine. Findings and limits, study-wide: The repertoires were collected only after the peak T cell response. Two AZD1222 doses significantly raised spike-specific TCR breadth and depth over controls.

Of note for this clone: Its antigen is undetermined.

Trimming took 0 bases from V and 7 from J, leaving 13 bases between them. In germline, CDR1 is MNHEY, CDR2 SMNVEV (reference sequence). The CDR3 contains 16 residues. Assay: immunoSEQ multiplex PCR; the TCRdb copy retains only in-frame clones and omits some. This sample has approximately 190,000 clones, with 85% to 95% found just once. This chain links TRBV27 with TRBJ1-6; a weak D match, TRBD1 (6 bases). This TCR was sampled from an adult in good health. This specimen consisted of peripheral blood, obtained on day 0 of AZD1222 vaccination. CDR3 sequence reads: CASSLSRDTMNSPLHF. DNA for the CDR3: TGTGCCAGCAGTTTATCACGGGACACCATGAATTCACCCCTCCACTTT.